This TCR beta chain was observed in a study of beta chain features in type 1 diabetes (dated by TCRdb to 2016 to 2019). Study-wide context: Mean age, gender distribution, total cell number and subset yield did not differ between patients and healthy donors. In the study, recently diagnosed type 1 diabetes patients and matched healthy donors were compared on the TCRB repertoires of their sorted circulating CD4+ T cell subsets. Naive and central memory subsets were obtained from all 30 or so donors, but regulatory and stem cell-like memory subsets were isolated from only 8 patients and about 8 healthy donors. A total of 85 million to 110 million sorted cells were examined across all samples, and RNA yield correlated strongly with the number of cells per subset. Findings and caveats that apply to the study as a whole: Patients with type 1 diabetes made fewer insertions and deleted more nucleotides at VDJ recombination sites, implying thymic rearrangement abnormalities. HLA sub-analyses involved small numbers of individuals, so any influence of HLA type on TCRB rearrangement remained unresolved. A moderate but significant shortening of TCRB CDR3 length was observed in type 1 diabetes patients in all four CD4+ subsets. PCR may preferentially amplify shorter templates, but because patient and control samples were amplified and corrected together, any resulting skew would affect both groups equally. Because cDNA was sequenced instead of genomic DNA, activated cells with high expression could be over-represented, although the groups did not differ in activation or CD3 levels. Naive, central memory and regulatory TCRB repertoires appeared to be more similar among patients than among healthy donors.

The entire amount of isolated RNA was reverse transcribed using the High Capacity cDNA Reverse Transcription Kit, so the sequenced TCRB transcripts were expressed ones. Naive, central memory and regulatory T cell samples underwent deep immunoSEQ sequencing, averaging around 3.9 million total reads per sample. After sorted cells were lysed in RLT buffer, RNA was extracted with DNase-treated RNeasy Micro or Mini kits, with the choice depending on cell number. To prevent cross-contamination, every cell subset was processed on its own, while patient and healthy donor samples were processed together. Using the immunoSEQ multiplex PCR, TCRB sequences were amplified from cDNA into 87-bp fragments spanning the CDR3 region. Amplicons were sequenced on the Illumina HiSeq platform. The study's processing was this. PCR bias was corrected computationally using synthetic template baselines, and reads within Hamming distance 2 were collapsed, with unmergeable singletons discarded. Reads were aligned to IMGT to assign V, D and J genes, CDR3 length, and insertions or deletions at six rearrangement sites. Within each subset, clonotype counts were normalized to the number of sorted cells before true diversity and Gini coefficients were calculated with the tcR R package. The overlap coefficient, calculated on TCRB nucleotide sequences, was used to quantify repertoire sharing. TCRdb provides this immuneACCESS table in a form limited to in-frame rearrangements. Some clones are lacking; in checked studies, under half of them reflect an unresolved V gene, and why the rest are absent is not known. V, J and clone size reflect that table, while D and trimming were determined from the DNA. The sample yields about 120,000 clones; about 17% were counted once. The top ten hold 2.3% of the sample.

The CDR3 holds 15 amino acids from the cysteine to the phenylalanine. The read is trimmed to its CDR3 DNA, 45 bases read in frame from base 1. The V end loses 3 bases and the J end loses 0 bases, and a stretch of 11 bases separates them. CDR1 MDHEN and CDR2 SYDVKM were looked up in the germline V gene. A single peripheral blood draw of about 116 mL on average was collected from each donor into heparinised tubes. Using a panel that included CD45RO, CCR7, CD25, CD127, CD95 and CD27, naive, central memory, regulatory and stem cell-like memory CD4+ T cells were sorted on a BD FACSAria II. A purity above 98% was achieved for all sorted populations. PBMCs were isolated immediately by Lymphoprep density gradient centrifugation and stained directly without culture. So that batch effects would be minimized, each experiment stained and sorted samples in pairs, pairing one healthy donor with one patient. On this clone: It lacks a known antigen. It has no much larger one-base neighbor in the sample; base qualities were not kept.

Sequenced: central memory CD4+ T cells from blood. The chain employs TRBV28 and TRBJ1-2; TRBD1 is a possible D gene, resting on 5 matching bases. This TCR came from a man aged 25 to 40 with type 1 diabetes. CDR3 sequence: CASSFSGGSNYGYTF. The sequenced DNA: TGTGCCAGCAGTTTCTCCGGGGGGTCTAACTATGGCTACACCTTC.